These T cell receptor beta chains were read from a single sample in a study of cytotoxic CD8 clonotypes in ibrutinib-treated CLL. Clones were sequenced by immunoSEQ multiplex PCR, and TCRdb holds only the in-frame ones, with some missing. The repertoire has 110,000 to 150,000 clones, approximately 80% of them found once; the top ten carry 9.5% to 15%. The sequencing here drew on PBMCs, taken after 12 months of ibrutinib treatment. These receptors were collected from a human donor with chronic lymphocytic leukemia. CDR3s include the opening cysteine and the closing phenylalanine or tryptophan. Fields, in order: D gene, V gene, clone size, J gene, CDR3 protein, CDR3 DNA. D genes are given only for firm matches. Size tells how often a clone was seen (once, few, many) or the class of an expanded clone, and some rows leave it out.

NA	TRBV4-1	once	TRBJ2-7	CASSQAVAGRTYEQYF	TGCGCCAGCAGCCAAGCAGTAGCAGGGAGAACCTACGAGCAGTACTTC
NA	TRBV11-3	NA	TRBJ2-3	CASSMIAPARTQYF	TGTGCCAGCAGCATGATTGCCCCTGCCCGGACGCAGTATTTT
NA	TRBV27	few	TRBJ1-1	CASSRVFVGNTEAFF	TGTGCCAGCAGTCGAGTTTTTGTGGGAAACACTGAAGCTTTCTTT
NA	TRBV11-1	once	TRBJ2-7	CASSSSLDPEGYYEQYF	TGTGCCAGCAGCTCGTCTTTGGACCCAGAAGGATACTACGAGCAGTACTTC
TRBD2	TRBV9	NA	TRBJ2-1	CASSVRSSGSSYNEQFF	TGTGCCAGCAGCGTTCGGTCTAGCGGGAGCTCCTACAATGAGCAGTTCTTC
TRBD1	TRBV5-1	NA	TRBJ1-5	CASSWAGTGGQPQHF	TGCGCCAGCAGCTGGGCCGGGACAGGGGGTCAGCCCCAGCATTTT
TRBD2	TRBV28	NA	TRBJ2-7	CASSTRDYRSYEQYF	TGTGCCAGCAGCACCCGGGACTATCGCTCCTACGAGCAGTACTTC
TRBD2	TRBV7-6	NA	TRBJ2-7	CASSRFSGTSYEQYF	TGTGCCAGCAGCCGTTTTAGCGGGACCTCCTACGAGCAGTACTTC
TRBD2	TRBV7-3	NA	TRBJ2-5	CASSLGTSGQETQYF	TGTGCCAGCAGCCTCGGGACTAGCGGCCAAGAGACCCAGTACTTC
NA	TRBV4-2	NA	TRBJ1-5	CASSQDSTGHQPQHF	TGTGCCAGCAGCCAAGACTCCACGGGCCATCAGCCCCAGCATTTT
NA	TRBV7-9	once	TRBJ1-1	CASSTPVGGPEAFF	TGTGCCAGCAGCACACCAGTCGGGGGGCCAGAAGCTTTCTTT
TRBD2	TRBV15	NA	TRBJ2-3	CATSRDSGGGTDTQYF	TGTGCCACCAGCAGAGATTCGGGAGGGGGCACAGATACGCAGTATTTT
TRBD2	TRBV19	NA	TRBJ2-1	CASRLAGDEQFF	TGTGCCAGTAGGCTAGCGGGAGATGAGCAGTTCTTC
TRBD1	TRBV6-4	NA	TRBJ1-1	CASRLGTGENTEAFF	TGTGCCAGCAGGCTCGGGACAGGGGAGAACACTGAAGCTTTCTTT
TRBD2	TRBV19	NA	TRBJ2-2	CASRGEGTTGELFF	TGTGCCAGTAGGGGGGAGGGTACCACCGGGGAGCTGTTTTTT
NA	TRBV7-3	few	TRBJ2-3	CASSSSRSLNTQYF	TGTGCCAGCAGCTCCTCAAGGTCTCTGAATACGCAGTATTTT
TRBD1	TRBV9	NA	TRBJ1-1	CASSVATGGRTEAFF	TGTGCCAGCAGCGTAGCTACAGGGGGCCGGACTGAAGCTTTCTTT
NA	TRBV6-5	NA	TRBJ2-6	CASRQGTGGANVLTF	TGTGCCAGCAGACAAGGGACCGGTGGGGCCAACGTCCTGACTTTC
TRBD1	TRBV10-3	NA	TRBJ1-1	CAIQGQVGFDEAFF	TGTGCCATCCAAGGACAGGTGGGGTTCGATGAAGCTTTCTTT
NA	TRBV5-6	NA	TRBJ2-7	CASRDSGRDSYEQYF	TGTGCCAGCAGAGACAGCGGGCGAGACTCCTACGAGCAGTACTTC
TRBD2	TRBV4-3	NA	TRBJ2-2	CASSPGLAGYTGELFF	TGCGCCAGCAGCCCAGGACTAGCGGGGTACACCGGGGAGCTGTTTTTT
NA	TRBV10-2	NA	TRBJ2-7	CASSPGGLAYEQYF	TGCGCCAGCAGTCCTGGTGGACTCGCCTACGAGCAGTACTTC
NA	TRBV7-9	few	TRBJ2-1	CASSFSSYNEQFF	TGTGCCAGCAGCTTTAGCTCCTACAATGAGCAGTTCTTC
TRBD1	TRBV14	NA	TRBJ2-2	CASSRGQVPVGYTGELFF	TGTGCCAGCAGCCGAGGACAGGTCCCCGTGGGTTACACCGGGGAGCTGTTTTTT
NA	TRBV5-6	NA	TRBJ2-7	CASSLVSVPSYEQYF	TGTGCCAGCAGCTTGGTCAGCGTACCCTCCTACGAGCAGTACTTC
NA	TRBV2	NA	TRBJ2-7	CATNGEGPSYEQYF	TGTGCCACAAATGGCGAGGGCCCCTCCTACGAGCAGTACTTC
TRBD1	TRBV11-2	NA	TRBJ2-2	CASSSSDRGLFNTGELFF	TGTGCCAGCAGCTCGAGTGACAGGGGGCTATTCAACACCGGGGAGCTGTTTTTT
TRBD2	TRBV29-1	NA	TRBJ2-2	CSAWLLAGGFTGELFF	TGCAGCGCATGGCTCCTAGCGGGAGGTTTCACCGGGGAGCTGTTTTTT
NA	TRBV18	few	TRBJ1-2	CASSPTENYGYTF	TGTGCCAGCTCACCAACAGAGAACTATGGCTACACCTTC
NA	TRBV30	NA	TRBJ2-7	CAWSALTDGAYEQYF	TGTGCCTGGAGTGCCCTTACGGACGGTGCCTACGAGCAGTACTTC
NA	TRBV28	NA	TRBJ2-1	CASSLGLLRPNNEQFF	TGTGCCAGCAGTTTGGGGCTTTTAAGGCCAAACAATGAGCAGTTCTTC
NA	TRBV12-5	NA	TRBJ2-7	CASGLGGSARVEQYF	TGTGCTAGTGGTTTGGGGGGGAGCGCGAGGGTCGAGCAGTACTTC
NA	TRBV28	NA	TRBJ1-5	CASSLRPDQPQHF	TGTGCCAGCAGTTTACGACCGGATCAGCCCCAGCATTTT
TRBD2	TRBV12-5	NA	TRBJ2-1	CASGLRTSGSSNEQFF	TGTGCTAGTGGTTTGCGTACTAGCGGGAGTTCCAATGAGCAGTTCTTC
TRBD1	TRBV9	NA	TRBJ2-7	CASSTIGQGNYEQYF	TGTGCCAGCAGCACCATTGGACAGGGGAACTACGAGCAGTACTTC
TRBD1	TRBV30	few	TRBJ1-1	CAWSFGGQGNMNTEAFF	TGTGCCTGGAGCTTCGGGGGACAGGGGAACATGAACACTGAAGCTTTCTTT
NA	TRBV6-6	NA	TRBJ1-1	CASSYLAGPGEAFF	TGTGCCAGCAGTTACTTGGCAGGGCCTGGTGAAGCTTTCTTT
NA	TRBV7-2	NA	TRBJ1-1	CASSPGSANTEAFF	TGTGCCAGCAGCCCGGGGAGTGCGAACACTGAAGCTTTCTTT
NA	TRBV5-1	NA	TRBJ2-3	CASSSHRVGLTDTQYF	TGCGCCAGCAGCTCGCACAGGGTAGGACTTACAGATACGCAGTATTTT
TRBD2	TRBV7-3	NA	TRBJ2-1	CASSGGGAGGNEQFF	TGTGCCAGCAGCGGTGGAGGAGCGGGAGGCAATGAGCAGTTCTTC
NA	TRBV27	few	TRBJ1-5	CASSTTNSNQPQHF	TGTGCCAGCAGTACGACAAATAGCAATCAGCCCCAGCATTTT
TRBD1	TRBV7-2	NA	TRBJ2-3	CASSLLAGGSTDTQYF	TGTGCCAGCAGCTTACTCGCAGGGGGAAGCACAGATACGCAGTATTTT
NA	TRBV14	NA	TRBJ2-5	CASSQVAVWGAFEETQYF	TGTGCCAGCAGCCAAGTTGCCGTTTGGGGGGCGTTTGAAGAGACCCAGTACTTC
NA	TRBV7-8	NA	TRBJ2-1	CASSLARLATSYNEQFF	TGTGCCAGCAGCTTGGCCCGTCTAGCGACCTCCTACAATGAGCAGTTCTTC
NA	TRBV7-9	once	TRBJ2-7	CASSQISNYEQYF	TGTGCCAGCAGCCAGATTTCCAACTACGAGCAGTACTTC
TRBD2	TRBV4-1	NA	TRBJ2-1	CASSQSGSLSYNEQFF	TGCGCCAGCAGCCAAAGCGGGAGCCTGTCCTACAATGAGCAGTTCTTC
NA	TRBV7-6	NA	TRBJ2-2	CASRWEVGTGELFF	TGTGCCAGCAGATGGGAGGTGGGCACCGGGGAGCTGTTTTTT
NA	TRBV27	NA	TRBJ2-6	CASSFMASGANVLTF	TGTGCCAGCAGTTTTATGGCATCTGGGGCCAACGTCCTGACTTTC
NA	TRBV7-9	many	TRBJ1-1	CASSLYLGGITEAFF	TGTGCCAGCAGCCTGTACCTTGGGGGGATCACTGAAGCTTTCTTT
TRBD2	TRBV11-1	NA	TRBJ2-2	CASRPTSGPSSNTGELFF	TGTGCCAGCAGGCCAACTAGCGGGCCCAGCTCGAACACCGGGGAGCTGTTTTTT
TRBD1	TRBV19	NA	TRBJ1-2	CASTRDSQTNYGYTF	TGTGCCAGTACAAGGGACAGCCAAACTAACTATGGCTACACCTTC
NA	TRBV6-1	few	TRBJ1-5	CASSEPGRRAQHF	TGTGCCAGCAGTGAACCGGGCAGGAGGGCCCAGCATTTT